Presented here are 8 T cell receptor beta chains from one specimen sequenced in a study of read filtering for tumor transcriptome and immune sequencing. The library was built from roughly 400 ng RNA with molecular barcoded adaptors for alpha/delta and beta/gamma chains. TCRdb called the reads again in MiXCR, with one record for every CDR3 protein. The profile shows around 26,000 distinct CDR3 sequences, about an eighth of them singletons. The source material was a population of CD138-negative cells sorted from bone marrow. These receptors originate from a donor at least 40 years old with multiple myeloma.

The genes are TRBV12-3 or TRBV12-4 and TRBJ1-5; perhaps TRBD1 as D (6 bases). The CDR3 contains 17 residues. V was clipped by 5 bases and J by 0 bases, with 17 bases between them. CDR3 in amino acids: CASSPLPRTDSNQPQHF. The DNA of the CDR3 is TGTGCCAGCAGTCCCCTCCCCAGGACAGATAGCAATCAGCCCCAGCATTTT.

In its sample, this clonotype was seen many times. This sequence joins TRBV20-1 and TRBJ2-5; the D gene is possibly TRBD2 (5 bases). V was shortened by 5 bases and J by 2 bases, with 12 bases between the two germline ends. Germline CDR1 DFQATT, CDR2 SNEGSKA (reference sequence). CDR3 length: 13 residues. CDR3 bases: TGCAGTGCTTTGGGCAGAGGGCAAGAGACCCAGTACTTC. Encoded protein: CSALGRGQETQYF.

In its sample, this clonotype was seen once. At one end the junction does not follow the germline gene, possibly because of a read error. The chain has TRBV19 and TRBJ2-1; TRBD1 is a possible D gene (5 bases). Per the germline V gene, CDR1 is LNHDA and CDR2 is SQIVND (reference sequence). The CDR3 totals 12 residues. CDR3 DNA sequence: TGTGCCAGTAGTATGATCCCGCCAGGGCAGTTTTTC. Its translation: CASSMIPPGQFF.

Regarding this clonotype: Possible read error: a much larger clone is one base away. In DNA form, the CDR3 reads TGTACCAGCGGCCCGATTGACAGGGGCCTGAACACTGAAGCTTTCTTT. Protein product: CTSGPIDRGLNTEAFF. The chain links TRBV14 to TRBJ1-1; 8 nucleotides match TRBD1. This CDR3 is 16 amino acids long. Germline lookup yields CDR1 SGHDN and CDR2 FVKESK. The complete variable domain, with remaining parts taken from reference TRBV14 and TRBJ1-1, reads EAGVTQFPSHSVIEKGQTVTLRCDPISGHDNLYWYRRVMGKEIKFLLHFVKESKQDESGMPNNRFLAERTGGTYSTLKVQPAELEDSGVYFCTSGPIDRGLNTEAFFGQGTRLTVV.

The sample holds a few counts of this clonotype. A far bigger clonotype differs at one base, so this is likely a read error. The V call is TRBV2, the J call TRBJ2-7; TRBD2 might be the D (6 bases). The tail of the sequence fits TRBJ2-5 better, so the J call may be wrong. The germline V gene encodes CDR1 SNHLY and CDR2 FYNNEI. The CDR3 is 14 amino acids. CDR3 loop: CASSDSGGRETQYF. The CDR3 DNA sequence: TGTGCCAGCAGTGATTCCGGGGGAAGGGAGACCCAGTACTTC.

This clonotype was seen at least ten times. This chain uses TRBV29-1 with TRBJ2-5; TRBD2 agrees at 7 bases. CDR3 length: 14 amino acids. Losses at the gene ends were 4 bases for V and 0 bases for J; bases not matched to a gene: 5. Germline V gene sequence: CDR1 SQVTM, CDR2 ANQGSEA. CDR3 in amino acids: CSVGRAGYQETQYF. The DNA for the CDR3 is TGCAGCGTTGGCCGAGCGGGGTACCAAGAGACCCAGTACTTC.

This clonotype has ten or more counts. The J gene is TRBJ1-3, the V gene TRBV5-6; D is uncertain. Germline CDR1 reads SGHDT; CDR2 reads YYEEEE. V was trimmed by 4 bases and J by 4 bases, leaving 21 bases between them. This CDR3 is 17 amino acids long. In DNA form, the CDR3 reads TGTGCCAGCAGCGATCCCGAGTTGGAAGGCTCCGGAAACACCATATATTTT. Its translation is CASSDPELEGSGNTIYF.

There are many counts of this clonotype. V usage is TRBV5-4 and J usage is TRBJ2-5; 12 nucleotides line up with TRBD2. The germline CDR1 and CDR2 sequences are SGHNT and YYREEE (reference sequence). Trimming took 0 bases from V and 4 from J; bases not matched to a gene: 1. CDR3 length: 15 residues. The CDR3 DNA sequence: TGTGCCAGCAGCTTGGGACTAGCGGGAGCAGAGACCCAGTACTTC. Protein sequence: CASSLGLAGAETQYF.